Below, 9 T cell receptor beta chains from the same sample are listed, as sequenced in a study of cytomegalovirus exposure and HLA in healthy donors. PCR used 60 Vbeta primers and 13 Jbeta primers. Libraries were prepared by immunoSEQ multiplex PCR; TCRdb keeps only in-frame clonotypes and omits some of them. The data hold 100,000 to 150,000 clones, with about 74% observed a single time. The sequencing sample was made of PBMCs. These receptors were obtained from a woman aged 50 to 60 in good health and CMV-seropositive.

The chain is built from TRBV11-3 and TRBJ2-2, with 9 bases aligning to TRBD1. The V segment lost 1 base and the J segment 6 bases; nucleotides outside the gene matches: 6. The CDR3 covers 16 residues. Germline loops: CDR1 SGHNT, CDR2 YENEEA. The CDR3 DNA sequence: TGTGCCAGCAGCTTAGTGGGACAGGGTCTGGCCGGGGAGCTGTTTTTT. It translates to CASSLVGQGLAGELFF.

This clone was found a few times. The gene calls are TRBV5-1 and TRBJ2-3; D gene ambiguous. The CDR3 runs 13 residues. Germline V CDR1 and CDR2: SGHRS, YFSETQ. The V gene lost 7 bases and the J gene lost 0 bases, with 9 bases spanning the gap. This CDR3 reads CASGPTSTDTQYF. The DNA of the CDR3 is TGCGCCAGCGGGCCCACCAGCACAGATACGCAGTATTTT.

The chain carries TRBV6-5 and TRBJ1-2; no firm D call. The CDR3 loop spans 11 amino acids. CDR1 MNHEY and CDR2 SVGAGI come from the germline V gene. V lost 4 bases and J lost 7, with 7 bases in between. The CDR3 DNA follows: TGTGCCAGCAGTTCTGCGAGTGGCTACACCTTC. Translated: CASSSASGYTF.

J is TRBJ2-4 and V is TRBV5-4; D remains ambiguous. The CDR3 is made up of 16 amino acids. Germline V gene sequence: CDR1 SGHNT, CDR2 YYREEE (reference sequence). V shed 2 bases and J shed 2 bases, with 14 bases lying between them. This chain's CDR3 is CASSFWSSGSKNIQYF. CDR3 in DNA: TGTGCCAGCAGCTTTTGGTCTAGTGGGTCCAAAAACATTCAGTACTTC.

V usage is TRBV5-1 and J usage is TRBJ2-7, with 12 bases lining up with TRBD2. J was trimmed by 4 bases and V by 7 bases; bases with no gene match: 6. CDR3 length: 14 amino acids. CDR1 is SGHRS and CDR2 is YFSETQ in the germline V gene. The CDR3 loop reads CASGTSGGMYEQYF. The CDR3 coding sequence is TGCGCCAGCGGAACTAGCGGGGGGATGTACGAGCAGTACTTC.

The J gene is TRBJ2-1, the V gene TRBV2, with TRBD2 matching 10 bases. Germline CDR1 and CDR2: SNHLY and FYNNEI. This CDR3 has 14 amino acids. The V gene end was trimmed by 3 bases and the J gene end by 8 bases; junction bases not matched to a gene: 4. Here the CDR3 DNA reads TGTGCCAGCAGTGACGAGCGGGGGGGCCATGAGCAGTTCTTC. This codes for CASSDERGGHEQFF.

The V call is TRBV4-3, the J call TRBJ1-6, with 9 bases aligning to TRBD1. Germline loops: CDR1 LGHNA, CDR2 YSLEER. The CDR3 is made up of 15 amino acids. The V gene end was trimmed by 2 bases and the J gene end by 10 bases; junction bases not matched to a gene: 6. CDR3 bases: TGCGCCAGCAGCCAAAGGGGGGACAGGGCATCACCCCTCCACTTT. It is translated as CASSQRGDRASPLHF.

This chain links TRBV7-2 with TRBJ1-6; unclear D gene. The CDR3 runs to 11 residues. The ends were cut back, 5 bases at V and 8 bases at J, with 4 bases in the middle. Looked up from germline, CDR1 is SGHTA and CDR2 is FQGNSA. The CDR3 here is CASSLDSPLHF. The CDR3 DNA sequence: TGTGCCAGCAGCCTCGATTCACCCCTCCACTTT.

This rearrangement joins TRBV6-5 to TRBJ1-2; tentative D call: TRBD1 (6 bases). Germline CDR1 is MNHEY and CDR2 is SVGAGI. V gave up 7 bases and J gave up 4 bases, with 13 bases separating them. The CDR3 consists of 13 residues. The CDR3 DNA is TGTGCCAGCACGGGGGGGCCGCCCTATGGCTACACCTTC. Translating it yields CASTGGPPYGYTF.